This passage covers 11 T cell receptor beta chains from one sample sequenced in a study of T cells in Graves' hyperthyroidism and ophthalmopathy. From RNA transcripts, TCR beta CDR3 regions were amplified. First-round RT-PCR targeting the TCR CDR3 was performed with the HTBI primer set. From the multiplex PCR reads, TCRdb called clonotypes with MiXCR, one entry per CDR3 protein. The table lists 250,000 to 400,000 distinct CDR3 sequences, roughly 13% of them singletons. The sequencing input was blood. Receptor source: a woman in her forties with Graves' ophthalmopathy.

This clonotype was seen ten or more times. The CDR3 DNA reads TGTGCCAGCGGTCGAGCGGGGAAGACCTACGAGCAGTACTTC. Protein product: CASGRAGKTYEQYF. This chain connects TRBV3-1 to TRBJ2-7, with TRBD2 identical over 7 bases. CDR3 length: 14 residues. From germline, CDR1 is LGHDT and CDR2 YNNKEL (reference sequence). Losses at the gene ends were 8 bases for V and 2 bases for J; bases not matched to a gene: 9.

This clonotype was counted ten times or more. The chain combines TRBV29-1 with TRBJ1-2; 10 bases are shared with TRBD1. The CDR3 has 17 residues. V shed 0 bases, J shed 4 bases, and the junction held 11 bases outside the gene matches. The germline V gene has CDR1 SQVTM and CDR2 ANQGSEA. The CDR3: CSVEEGTGDGGGYGYTF. The DNA for the CDR3 is TGCAGCGTTGAAGAGGGGACAGGGGACGGGGGCGGCTATGGCTACACCTTC.

This clonotype was counted at least ten times. V is TRBV20-1 and J is TRBJ2-5, with a tentative D call TRBD2 (5 bases). CDR1 is DFQATT, CDR2 SNEGSKA, per germline (reference sequence). The CDR3 sequence is 11 residues long. Here the CDR3 DNA reads TGCAGCCGGGAAGTAGGAGAGACCCAGTACTTC. Encoded protein: CSREVGETQYF.

This clonotype has only a few counts. The chain carries TRBV11-2 and TRBJ1-1, with 8 positions matching TRBD1. The CDR3 loop spans 15 amino acids. V lost 3 bases and J lost 0; bases outside the gene matches: 3. Germline lookup yields CDR1 SGHAT and CDR2 FQNNGV. CDR3 protein: CASSFQTGVNTEAFF. The CDR3 DNA is TGTGCCAGCAGCTTCCAGACAGGGGTGAACACTGAAGCTTTCTTT.

This clonotype was recorded many times. V is TRBV12-3 or TRBV12-4 and J is TRBJ2-2; D unclear. The CDR3 is 13 amino acids. V was clipped by 3 bases and J by 5 bases, with 7 bases between them. In DNA, the CDR3 is TGTGCCAGCAGTTTCTTGGAGACCGGGGAGCTGTTTTTT. This translates into CASSFLETGELFF.

This clonotype was recorded many times. The gene calls are TRBV27 and TRBJ1-6, with D possibly being TRBD1 (6 bases). The CDR3 loop spans 15 amino acids. The ends were cut back, 8 bases at V and 5 bases at J, with 16 bases in the middle. Germline assignment: CDR1 MNHEY and CDR2 SMNVEV (reference sequence). CDR3 sequence: CASRLGTFDNSPLHF. CDR3 coding DNA: TGTGCCAGCCGCCTCGGGACATTTGATAATTCACCCCTCCACTTT.

This clonotype was counted at least ten times. The CDR3 loop reads CASSPFGDGTEAFF. The DNA for the CDR3 is TGTGCCAGCAGCCCCTTCGGGGACGGCACTGAAGCTTTCTTT. This chain connects TRBV28 to TRBJ1-1; TRBD1 might be the D (5 bases). The CDR3 is made up of 14 amino acids. The germline V and J ends were trimmed by 6 bases and 4 bases, with 15 bases remaining between them. Germline values: CDR1 MDHEN, CDR2 SYDVKM.

This clonotype was seen more than once but under ten times. In nucleotides, the CDR3 is TGCAGCGTTGCAGGGGATGGCTACACCTTC. Translation gives CSVAGDGYTF. This chain joins TRBV29-1 and TRBJ1-2, with a weak D call TRBD1 (6 bases). The length of the CDR3 is 10 residues. Trimming left V 4 bases short and J 6 bases short, with 6 bases between. Germline CDR1 and CDR2: SQVTM and ANQGSEA.

This clonotype was seen at least ten times. The chain employs TRBV20-1 and TRBJ1-2; D gene unclear. Trimming pared 3 bases from V and 4 bases from J, leaving 12 bases between. Per germline, CDR1 DFQATT and CDR2 SNEGSKA (reference sequence). The CDR3 is 13 amino acids. CDR3 DNA: TGCAGTGCTAGTAGGCCTTCGCCCTATGGCTACACCTTC. Protein sequence: CSASRPSPYGYTF.

A note on this clonotype: One end of the junction does not line up with germline, which may come from a read error. The V and J genes are TRBV28 and TRBJ1-1; no reliable D call. The CDR3 contains 12 residues. Germline assignment: CDR1 MDHEN and CDR2 SYDVKM. CDR3 loop: CASSLWNTEAFF. The CDR3 DNA sequence: TGTGCCAGCAGTCTATGGAACACTGAAGCTTTCTTT. Combining the CDR3 with reference TRBV28 and TRBJ1-1 gives the whole variable domain DVKVTQSSRYLVKRTGEKVFLECVQDMDHENMFWYRQDPGLGLRLIYFSYDVKMKEKGDIPEGYSVSREKKERFSLILESASTNQTSMYLCASSLWNTEAFFGQGTRLTVV.

This clonotype was seen repeatedly, ten times or more. The genes are TRBV28 and TRBJ2-6; 7 bases match TRBD1. In germline, CDR1 is MDHEN, CDR2 SYDVKM. The CDR3 sequence is 17 residues long. The V and J ends lost 4 bases and 4 bases, in that order; junction bases with no gene match: 10. The CDR3 sequence: CASSSTGEPLGANVLTF. The CDR3 region has the DNA TGTGCCAGCAGTTCAACAGGGGAGCCCCTAGGGGCCAACGTCCTGACTTTC.